What follows describes a single T cell receptor beta chain. These data belong to a study of blood T cell repertoires in COVID-19. Overall study: There were acute and convalescent COVID-19 samples, and they came from the United States, Italy and Spain.

Only in-frame clones appear in the TCRdb table, and some are missing; sequencing was by immunoSEQ multiplex PCR. The repertoire holds 55,000 to 60,000 clones, with roughly 80% as singletons. Material for sequencing was peripheral blood. The TCR originated in a man aged 65 to 85 with active COVID-19.

The CDR3 is CASSQPSGYEQYF. The CDR3 bases are TGTGCCAGCAGCCAACCGTCAGGCTACGAGCAGTACTTC. The chain couples TRBV3-1 (or the pseudogene TRBV3-2) to TRBJ2-7, with no clear D. CDR1 is LGHDT and CDR2 is YNNKEL in the germline V gene (reference sequence). This CDR3 spans 13 amino acids. V was shortened by 2 bases and J by 3 bases, with 8 bases between the two germline ends.